Following are 20 T cell receptor beta chains from one sample sequenced in a study of shared clonotypes between healthy human individuals. TCRdb's table, derived via immunoSEQ multiplex PCR, lists solely in-frame clones and lacks some. This table has 2 million to 3 million clones, about 92% appearing once. The sample was naive CD4+ T cells sorted from blood. As for subset: CD45RA+ positively selected. The receptor source for this set is a young man in good health.

This clone has a single count. The CDR3 DNA is TGTGCCAGCAGCGTACAAATTGGAGAACAGACTCAAGAGACCCAGTACTTC. Translation gives CASSVQIGEQTQETQYF. The chain recombines TRBV9 with TRBJ2-5, with D unresolved. CDR1 is SGDLS, CDR2 YYNGEE, per germline. The ends were cut back, 1 base at V and 2 bases at J, with 18 bases in the middle. The CDR3 is 17 residues long.

The chain is built from TRBV28 and TRBJ1-2; D is ambiguous. The V and J ends lost 10 bases and 8 bases respectively, with 17 bases between them. CDR1 and CDR2 from the germline V gene are MDHEN and SYDVKM. This CDR3 is 12 amino acids long. CDR3 DNA: TGTGCCACCCATGGGAGGGTCGGGGGCTACACCTTC. Amino acids: CATHGRVGGYTF.

Details on this clone: Other nucleotide sequences from this sample produce the same CDR3. The V gene is TRBV10-3, the J gene TRBJ2-7; D might be TRBD2 (6 bases). This CDR3 has 12 residues. Trimming took 3 bases from V and 5 from J, leaving 8 bases between them. CDR1 ENHRY and CDR2 SYGVKD come from the germline V gene. CDR3 loop: CAISERGDEQYF. For the CDR3, the DNA is TGTGCCATCAGTGAACGCGGGGACGAGCAGTACTTC.

For the CDR3, the DNA is TGTGCCAGCAGTGAGAGGGAACTCCCGGGGAACACCATATATTTT. Its protein product is CASSERELPGNTIYF. V and J are TRBV28 and TRBJ1-3; D unresolved. V lost 5 bases and J lost 7, with 18 bases in between. Germline V gene data show CDR1 as MDHEN and CDR2 as SYDVKM. This CDR3 comprises 15 residues.

J is TRBJ1-5 and V is TRBV28; D is possibly TRBD1 (5 bases). The germline CDR1 and CDR2 sequences are MDHEN and SYDVKM. The CDR3 totals 15 residues. Trimming cost V 6 bases and J 4 bases, with 16 bases left between them. The CDR3 region has the DNA TGTGCCAGCAGATCCCCCGGGCAGGGAAATCAGCCCCAGCATTTT. Translated: CASRSPGQGNQPQHF.

Note on this clone: The identical CDR3 is also encoded by other nucleotide sequences in the sample. The chain uses TRBV4-2 and TRBJ2-3, with D perhaps TRBD1 or TRBD2 (5 bases each). The V end was cut by 3 bases, the J end by 2 bases, with 6 bases between. CDR3 length equals 13 residues. The germline gives CDR1 LGHNA, CDR2 YNFKEQ. Here the CDR3 reads CASSQGPTDTQYF. CDR3 nucleotides: TGTGCCAGCAGCCAGGGACCCACAGATACGCAGTATTTT.

The V and J genes are TRBV28 and TRBJ2-7, with D perhaps being TRBD1 or TRBD2 (5 bases each). CDR1 and CDR2 from the germline V gene are MDHEN and SYDVKM. V lost 6 bases and J 3 bases, leaving 9 bases between the germline ends. This CDR3 contains 12 residues. The DNA of the CDR3 is TGTGCCAGCAGAACAGGACTCTACGAGCAGTACTTC. Residues: CASRTGLYEQYF.

This clone was seen a handful of times. The gene calls are TRBV10-3 and TRBJ1-5; tentative D call: TRBD1 (6 bases). Germline assignment: CDR1 ENHRY and CDR2 SYGVKD. The V end lost 4 bases, the J end lost 3 bases, and 10 bases lay between the germline ends. This CDR3 is 14 amino acids long. CDR3 amino acids: CAISVGGDNQPQHF. CDR3 in DNA: TGTGCCATCAGTGTGGGGGGCGACAATCAGCCCCAGCATTTT.

This rearrangement joins TRBV18 to TRBJ2-3; D gene uncertain. The CDR3 runs to 14 residues. Looked up from germline, CDR1 is KGHSH and CDR2 is LQKENI. V lost 0 bases to trimming and J lost 6 bases, with 10 bases between them. The CDR3 DNA reads TGTGCCAGCTCACCACCGTCCCAACTGGATACGCAGTATTTT. Translating gives CASSPPSQLDTQYF. Looking up the rest from reference TRBV18 and TRBJ2-3 gives the full variable domain: NAGVMQNPRHLVRRRGQEARLRCSPMKGHSHVYWYRQLPEEGLKFMVYLQKENIIDESGMPKERFSAEFPKEGPSILRIQQVVRGDSAAYFCASSPPSQLDTQYFGPGTRLTVL.

The CDR3 sequence: CAISEGGINRPNYGYTF. CDR3 in DNA: TGTGCCATCAGTGAGGGAGGAATAAACAGACCTAACTATGGCTACACCTTC. V and J are TRBV10-3 and TRBJ1-2; the D is unclear. The CDR3 length is 17 residues. V lost 2 bases and J lost 0, with 16 bases in between. CDR1 is ENHRY, CDR2 SYGVKD, per germline.

The V call is TRBV7-9, the J call TRBJ1-1; 8 positions agree with TRBD1. V was pared by 2 bases and J by 0 bases, with 8 bases of the junction left unmatched. The CDR3 spans 17 residues. Germline V lookup: CDR1 SEHNR, CDR2 FQNEAQ (reference sequence). Written as DNA, the CDR3 is TGTGCCAGCAGCTTACTCACAGGGGGGCGGATGAACACTGAAGCTTTCTTT. It translates to CASSLLTGGRMNTEAFF.

This clone was detected only a few times. The V gene is TRBV5-6, the J gene TRBJ1-1; the D is unclear. Germline CDR1 is SGHDT and CDR2 is YYEEEE. This CDR3 is 11 amino acids long. The V end was cut by 3 bases, the J end by 5 bases, with 5 bases between. The CDR3 nucleotides read TGTGCCAGCAGCTCTTGGACTGAAGCTTTCTTT. Its translation: CASSSWTEAFF.

V gene TRBV18 combines with J gene TRBJ1-5; D gene uncertain. Germline V gene lookup returns CDR1 KGHSH and CDR2 LQKENI. Trimming shortened V by 3 bases and J by 0 bases, and 9 bases separated the two germline ends. The CDR3 runs 15 residues. Here the CDR3 reads CASSPWPGSNQPQHF. The DNA for the CDR3 is TGTGCCAGCTCACCCTGGCCAGGTAGCAATCAGCCCCAGCATTTT.

The chain links TRBV11-3 to TRBJ2-5, with 7 bases fitting TRBD2. Germline V lookup: CDR1 SGHNT, CDR2 YENEEA. The CDR3 sequence is 13 residues long. Germline trimming cut 4 bases from V and 4 bases from J; bases unmatched to any gene: 3. As DNA, the CDR3 is TGTGCCAGCAGCTCTGGGGGGGGAGAGACCCAGTACTTC. It codes for CASSSGGGETQYF.

This chain links TRBV28 with TRBJ1-5, with D possibly TRBD1 on 5 matching bases. Trimming left V 1 base short and J 6 bases short, with 13 bases between. Germline CDR1 and CDR2: MDHEN and SYDVKM. The CDR3 totals 15 residues. CDR3 sequence reads: CASSLLGRESQPQHF. CDR3 DNA sequence: TGTGCCAGCAGTTTATTGGGCAGGGAAAGTCAGCCCCAGCATTTT.

The chain carries TRBV5-8 and TRBJ2-5; 11 bases agree with TRBD1. Trimming cost V 4 bases and J 1 base; bases outside gene matches: 12. From germline, CDR1 is SGHTS and CDR2 YDEGEE. The CDR3 sequence is 18 residues long. The CDR3 DNA reads as TGTGCCAGCAGCCTTGGGACAGGGGGGATCGCCCCCCAAGAGACCCAGTACTTC. This encodes CASSLGTGGIAPQETQYF.

This rearrangement joins TRBV27 to TRBJ1-5; D may be TRBD1 (5 bases). Germline CDR1 and CDR2: MNHEY and SMNVEV (reference sequence). Trimming stripped 6 bases from V and 2 bases from J, with 20 bases between. The CDR3 covers 17 residues. The CDR3, as DNA: TGTGCCAGCAGCCCAATCCCCCCAAGGGGAGGCAATCAGCCCCAGCATTTT. Its translation: CASSPIPPRGGNQPQHF.

Comments on this clone: Different DNA sequences within this sample yield the same CDR3. This rearrangement joins TRBV15 to TRBJ1-1; D is unresolved. The CDR3 loop spans 13 amino acids. The germline V and J ends were trimmed by 0 bases and 1 base, with 3 bases remaining between them. The germline V gene encodes CDR1 LNHNV and CDR2 YYDKDF (reference sequence). The CDR3 protein is CATSRDSNTEAFF. CDR3 sequence (DNA): TGTGCCACCAGCAGAGATTCGAACACTGAAGCTTTCTTT.

V is TRBV10-3 and J is TRBJ2-7, with a tentative D call TRBD1 (6 bases). Deletions cut 10 bases from V and 7 bases from J, with 20 bases between. From germline, CDR1 is ENHRY and CDR2 SYGVKD. This CDR3 is built from 13 residues. Here the CDR3 DNA reads TGTGCCACGACACAGGGAGAGCTACGAGAGCAGTACTTC. Amino acid sequence: CATTQGELREQYF.

This sequence joins TRBV5-1 and TRBJ1-1, with 10 bases that match TRBD1. The CDR3 has 16 amino acids. J lost 0 bases, V lost 4 bases, and 6 bases had no gene match. The germline V gene encodes CDR1 SGHRS and CDR2 YFSETQ. CDR3 in DNA: TGCGCCAGCAGCCCGGGGACAGGGGCAATGAACACTGAAGCTTTCTTT. It codes for CASSPGTGAMNTEAFF.